The clone carrying this TCR beta chain was recorded once. Its specificity is not known. Only in-frame clones appear in the TCRdb table, and some are missing; sequencing was by immunoSEQ multiplex PCR. The sample lists about 16,000 clones, 75% to 90% occurring once. The sample comes from a study of immune evolution from preneoplasia to lung adenocarcinoma. Histologic diagnosis was independently verified by two lung pathologists. Findings and caveats of the study: Later-stage lesions seemingly showed higher T cell density and diversity than normal lung. Top clone frequencies peaked in normal lung, apparently declining through invasive adenocarcinoma.

This clonotype originated in a person between 65 and 79 years old with invasive lung adenocarcinoma. The source material was FFPE invasive lung adenocarcinoma tissue.

The CDR3 DNA reads TGTGCCAGCAGTTTTTTTGGGTACTACGAGCAGTACTTC. This translates into CASSFFGYYEQYF. The gene calls are TRBV28 and TRBJ2-7; no definite D call. Per the germline V gene, CDR1 is MDHEN and CDR2 is SYDVKM. This CDR3 is 13 amino acids long. V was pared by 3 bases and J by 3 bases, with 9 bases between.